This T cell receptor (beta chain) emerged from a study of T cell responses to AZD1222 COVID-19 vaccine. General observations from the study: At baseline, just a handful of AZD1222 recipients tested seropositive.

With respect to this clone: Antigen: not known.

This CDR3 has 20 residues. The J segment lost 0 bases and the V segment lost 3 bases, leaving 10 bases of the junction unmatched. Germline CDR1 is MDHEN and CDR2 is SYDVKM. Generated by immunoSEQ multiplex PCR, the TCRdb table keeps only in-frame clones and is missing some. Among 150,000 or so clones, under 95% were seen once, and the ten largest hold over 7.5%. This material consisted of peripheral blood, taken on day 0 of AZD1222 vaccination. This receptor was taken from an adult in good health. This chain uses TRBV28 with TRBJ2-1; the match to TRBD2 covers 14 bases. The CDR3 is CASSFRVGLAGVFSYNEQFF. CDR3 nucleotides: TGTGCCAGCAGTTTTCGGGTGGGACTAGCGGGGGTCTTCTCCTACAATGAGCAGTTCTTC.